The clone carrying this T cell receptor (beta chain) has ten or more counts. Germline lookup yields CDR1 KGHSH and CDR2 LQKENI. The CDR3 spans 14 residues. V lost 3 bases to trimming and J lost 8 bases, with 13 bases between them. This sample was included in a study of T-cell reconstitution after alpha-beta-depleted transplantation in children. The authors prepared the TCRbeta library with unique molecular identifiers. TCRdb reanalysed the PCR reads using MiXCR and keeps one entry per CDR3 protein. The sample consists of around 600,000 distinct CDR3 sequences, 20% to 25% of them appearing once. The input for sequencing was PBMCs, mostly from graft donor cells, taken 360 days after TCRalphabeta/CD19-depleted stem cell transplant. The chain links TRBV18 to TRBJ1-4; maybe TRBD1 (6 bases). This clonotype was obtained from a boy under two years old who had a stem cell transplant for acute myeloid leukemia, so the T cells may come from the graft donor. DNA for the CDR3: TGTGCCAGCTCACCGACAGGTGAAGAGGAAAAACTGTTTTTT. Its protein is CASSPTGEEEKLFF. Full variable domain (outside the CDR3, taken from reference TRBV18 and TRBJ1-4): NAGVMQNPRHLVRRRGQEARLRCSPMKGHSHVYWYRQLPEEGLKFMVYLQKENIIDESGMPKERFSAEFPKEGPSILRIQQVVRGDSAAYFCASSPTGEEEKLFFGSGTQLSVL.